This T cell receptor (beta chain) was retrieved from a study of response to subunit inactivated influenza vaccine (dated by TCRdb to 2016 to 2019). Study-wide context: Deep quantitative T cell receptor repertoire profiling was used in the study to track responses to a trivalent subunit inactivated influenza vaccine. General findings and caveats noted by the study authors: The authors suggested that each seasonal influenza vaccination may recruit only a limited number of new T cells.

Reading the germline V gene gives CDR1 KGHSH and CDR2 LQKENI. Inclusive of the bounding cysteine and phenylalanine, the CDR3 is 15 residues long. Only the CDR3 part of the read is kept: 45 bases, read in frame from the first base. The junction carries 10 bases between V and J, which are trimmed by 3 bases and 0 bases respectively. Library preparation used RT-PCR. Instrument used: Illumina HiSeq 2500. Using fastp at Q25 and MiXCR, TCRdb reprocessed the public reads and kept productive beta chains. Rows are combined by CDR3 protein, so each entry shows the most common genes and DNA. Recorded for this sample are more than 450,000 distinct CDR3 sequences; 6% to 9% of them occurred a single time. The top ten clones comprise 13% of the sample. This clonotype was seen a handful of times. What antigen it recognizes has not been identified. It has no much larger one-base neighbor in the sample; base qualities were not kept.

This receptor chain uses TRBV18 and TRBJ2-3, with the D gene tentatively TRBD1 or TRBD2, based on 6 matching bases in each. The material sequenced was PBMCs from blood, taken roughly 24 months after vaccination. This clonotype was obtained from a man between 50 and 69 years old who received an inactivated influenza vaccine. Donor details come from another sample of the same person, matched by shared clones. The DNA sequence reads TGTGCCAGCTCACCCCGGGGGACAAGCACAGATACGCAGTATTTT. It codes for CASSPRGTSTDTQYF.